The rows below give T cell receptor beta chains drawn from one sample of a study of blood T cell repertoires in COVID-19. The table came from immunoSEQ multiplex PCR; TCRdb's copy has only in-frame clones and leaves some out. The sample consists of over 130,000 clones, about 83% of them appearing once. Sequencing used peripheral blood. These receptors originate from a man aged 30 to 39 with COVID-19, enrolled during active disease. CDR3s include the opening cysteine and the closing phenylalanine or tryptophan. Fields, in order: J gene, D gene, V gene, clone size, CDR3 DNA, CDR3 protein. The D gene is left open where the match is weak. Size values are once, few and many counts, or a class for expanded clones, and some rows have none.

>TRBJ1-1|NA|TRBV27|NA
TGTGCCAGCAGTTTATCCGGGGGAGGGACTGAAGCTTTCTTT
CASSLSGGGTEAFF
>TRBJ1-6|NA|TRBV10-3|few
TGTGCCATCAGGGCCAGGGTAGATAATTCACCCCTCCACTTT
CAIRARVDNSPLHF
>TRBJ1-1|NA|TRBV5-1|NA
TGCGCCAGCAGCCCGGGACTCGCGAACACTGAAGCTTTCTTT
CASSPGLANTEAFF
>TRBJ1-4|TRBD1|TRBV11-2|NA
TGTGCCAGCAGCTTCGGGACAGGGAATGAAAAACTGTTTTTT
CASSFGTGNEKLFF
>TRBJ2-2|TRBD2|TRBV24-1|NA
TGTGCCACCAGTGATTCATCAGCGGGAGCCCACACCGGGGAGCTGTTTTTT
CATSDSSAGAHTGELFF
>TRBJ2-7|NA|TRBV19|NA
TGTGCCAGTTCCGCGTTGGCGGGTTCCAACGAGCAGTACTTC
CASSALAGSNEQYF
>TRBJ2-7|NA|TRBV7-9|NA
TGTGCCAGCACCTGGGCGGGCGAGCAGTACTTC
CASTWAGEQYF
>TRBJ1-5|NA|TRBV10-2|NA
TGCGCCAGCAGCCCCAGCGGACGGAGCCAGCCCCAGCATTTT
CASSPSGRSQPQHF
>TRBJ2-1|NA|TRBV6-5|NA
TGTGCCAGCCTGTATGACTTCTACAATGAGCAGTTCTTC
CASLYDFYNEQFF
>TRBJ2-1|NA|TRBV11-2|NA
TGTGCCAGCAGCCGAAATGGAGGGCTCGATGAGCAGTTCTTC
CASSRNGGLDEQFF
>TRBJ2-6|NA|TRBV28|NA
TGTGCCAGCACCTCGACGGCGGGGCAGGCGGCGCTTGGGGCCAACGTCCTGACTTTC
CASTSTAGQAALGANVLTF